A single sample is the source of the 9 T cell receptor beta chains below, sequenced in a study of blood T cell repertoires in COVID-19. Assay: immunoSEQ multiplex PCR; the TCRdb copy retains only in-frame clones and omits some. The data hold 300,000 to 350,000 clones, with roughly 88% observed a single time. Sequenced material: peripheral blood. The receptors here all came from a young woman with COVID-19, enrolled during active disease.

The rearrangement links TRBV30 to TRBJ1-2; D unresolved. Trimming removed 8 bases at V and 3 bases at J, with 10 bases between. Germline CDR1 reads GTSNPN; CDR2 reads SVGIG (reference sequence). The CDR3 spans 11 residues. The CDR3 is CAENRDYGYTF. DNA for the CDR3: TGTGCCGAAAACCGAGACTATGGCTACACCTTC.

The chain combines TRBV24-1 with TRBJ1-6; no reliable D call. Germline assignment: CDR1 KGHDR and CDR2 SFDVKD. The germline V and J ends were trimmed by 7 bases and 6 bases, with 9 bases remaining between them. This CDR3 has 13 residues. The chain's CDR3 is CATSERGNSPLHF. In nucleotides, the CDR3 is TGTGCCACCAGCGAGCGGGGTAATTCACCCCTCCACTTT.

The chain couples TRBV19 to TRBJ1-2; 8 bases line up with TRBD1. Germline CDR1 reads LNHDA; CDR2 reads SQIVND (reference sequence). CDR3 size: 13 residues. The V segment lost 2 bases and the J segment 8 bases; nucleotides outside the gene matches: 4. The CDR3 coding sequence is TGTGCCAGTAGTATACGACAGGGGACGGGCTACACCTTC. Its translation: CASSIRQGTGYTF.

The gene calls are TRBV20-1 and TRBJ2-7; the match to TRBD1 covers 7 bases. The CDR3 is 14 amino acids. Germline CDR1 DFQATT, CDR2 SNEGSKA (reference sequence). The V segment lost 3 bases and the J segment 0 bases; nucleotides outside the gene matches: 5. Here the CDR3 reads CSASTGANSYEQYV. The DNA of the CDR3 is TGCAGTGCTAGTACAGGGGCTAACTCCTACGAGCAGTACGTC.

The V call is TRBV4-1, the J call TRBJ1-2, with 7 positions matching TRBD1. The CDR3 contains 17 residues. From germline, CDR1 is MGHRA and CDR2 YSYEKL. V shed 3 bases, J shed 5 bases, and the junction held 15 bases outside the gene matches. The CDR3 region has the DNA TGCGCCAGCAGCCAGGTAGCAGGTGGGACAGAGGATTATGGCTACACCTTC. Amino acids: CASSQVAGGTEDYGYTF.

The chain carries TRBV6-5 and TRBJ1-3, with 7 positions matching TRBD1. The V and J ends lost 3 bases and 0 bases, in that order; junction bases with no gene match: 5. From germline, CDR1 is MNHEY and CDR2 SVGAGI. The CDR3 is 16 residues long. CDR3 amino acids: CASSYSGTDSGNTIYF. The CDR3 DNA sequence: TGTGCCAGCAGTTATTCCGGGACAGACTCTGGAAACACCATATATTTT.

CDR3 nucleotide sequence: TGTGCCAGCAGCTTTAGGACAGGGAGAAACACTGAAGCTTTCTTT. Protein product: CASSFRTGRNTEAFF. The chain has TRBV7-9 and TRBJ1-1, with 8 bases matching TRBD1. This CDR3 contains 15 residues. Trimming took 3 bases from V and 2 from J; bases not matched to a gene: 5. The germline V gene has CDR1 SEHNR and CDR2 FQNEAQ (reference sequence).

The sample holds a few counts of this clone. The chain uses TRBV5-5 and TRBJ1-5, with a possible D match to TRBD1 (6 bases). Germline CDR1 is SGHKS and CDR2 is YYEKEE (reference sequence). Trimming pared 4 bases from V and 0 bases from J, leaving 11 bases between. The CDR3 length is 15 residues. The CDR3 coding sequence is TGTGCCAGCAGCCGGACAGACTATAGCAATCAGCCCCAGCATTTT. Translation gives CASSRTDYSNQPQHF.

This clone was counted once. The chain has TRBV9 and TRBJ2-2; possibly TRBD1 for D (5 bases). The CDR3 has 15 residues. Germline values: CDR1 SGDLS, CDR2 YYNGEE. V was clipped by 0 bases and J by 6 bases, with 12 bases between them. The CDR3 sequence: CASSVVQGIAGELFF. In DNA form, the CDR3 reads TGTGCCAGCAGCGTAGTTCAGGGCATTGCCGGGGAGCTGTTTTTT.